Below are 31 T cell receptor beta chains sequenced from a single sample in a study of blood T cell repertoires in COVID-19. Generated by immunoSEQ multiplex PCR, the TCRdb table keeps only in-frame clones and is missing some. The data show around 320,000 clones, around 90% seen once. Sequencing was performed on PBMCs or T cells enriched from blood (not recorded which). The receptor source for this set is a woman aged 18-29 years with acute COVID-19.

The chain joins TRBV28 to TRBJ1-4; perhaps TRBD1 as D (6 bases). CDR3 length: 14 residues. CDR1 and CDR2 (germline): MDHEN, SYDVKM. V lost 6 bases to trimming and J lost 4 bases, with 12 bases between them. The CDR3 is CASSSDSNNEKLFF. The CDR3 region has the DNA TGTGCCAGCAGCTCGGACAGCAATAATGAAAAACTGTTTTTT.

The rearrangement links TRBV7-3 to TRBJ2-1; 9 nucleotides align to TRBD2. J lost 3 bases, V lost 3 bases, and 3 bases had no gene match. The CDR3 extends over 15 amino acids. The germline gives CDR1 SGHTA, CDR2 FQGTGA. This CDR3 reads CASSFTSGHYNEQFF. DNA for the CDR3: TGTGCCAGCAGCTTTACTAGCGGGCACTACAATGAGCAGTTCTTC.

This clone was counted a single time. CDR3 nucleotide sequence: TGTGCCAGCAGCTTAAAGGGAGCAGATACGCAGTATTTT. Translated: CASSLKGADTQYF. The chain employs TRBV7-8 and TRBJ2-3; D possibly corresponds to TRBD2 (5 bases). V was shortened by 2 bases and J by 4 bases, with 7 bases between the two germline ends. Germline V lookup: CDR1 SGHVS, CDR2 FQNEAQ. CDR3 length: 13 amino acids.

The rearrangement links TRBV27 to TRBJ2-5, with D possibly matching TRBD2 (5 bases). V gave up 2 bases and J gave up 1 base, with 14 bases separating them. CDR1 and CDR2 from the germline V gene are MNHEY and SMNVEV (reference sequence). This CDR3 spans 16 amino acids. CDR3: CASSLSDGLPQETQYF. The CDR3 nucleotides read TGTGCCAGCAGTTTAAGCGACGGACTGCCCCAAGAGACCCAGTACTTC.

The chain is built from TRBV27 and TRBJ2-3; 7 nucleotides agree with TRBD2. Germline loops: CDR1 MNHEY, CDR2 SMNVEV (reference sequence). The CDR3 runs 16 residues. V dropped 4 bases and J dropped 2; count of bases not matched to a gene: 9. The CDR3 region has the DNA TGTGCCAGCAGTTGGCGAGCTAGCGGAGTCACAGATACGCAGTATTTT. Its protein is CASSWRASGVTDTQYF.

This chain connects TRBV2 to TRBJ1-2; 7 nucleotides agree with TRBD1. Losses at the gene ends were 0 bases for V and 6 bases for J; bases not matched to a gene: 10. The CDR3 runs to 16 residues. Germline V CDR1 and CDR2: SNHLY, FYNNEI. The CDR3 spells CASSEAYGQDHDGYTF. Here the CDR3 DNA reads TGTGCCAGCAGTGAAGCGTACGGACAGGACCACGATGGCTACACCTTC.

This clone was picked up one time. The chain employs TRBV4-2 and TRBJ1-4; 8 bases are a match to TRBD1. The germline CDR1 and CDR2 sequences are LGHNA and YNFKEQ. The CDR3 is made up of 15 amino acids. The V and J ends lost 0 bases and 6 bases, in that order; junction bases with no gene match: 3. The CDR3, as DNA: TGTGCCAGCAGCCAAGACGGGGGACAGGATGAAAAACTGTTTTTT. This gives the protein CASSQDGGQDEKLFF.

DNA for the CDR3: TGTGCCAGCAGTGATTCCAGGGGGCCGGTGGGGCAGTTCTTC. Its protein is CASSDSRGPVGQFF. This chain uses TRBV25-1 with TRBJ2-1, with TRBD1 identical over 8 bases. Looked up from germline, CDR1 is MGHDK and CDR2 is SYGVNS. There are 14 residues in the CDR3. V lost 3 bases, J lost 12 bases, and 10 bases stayed unmatched.

The chain recombines TRBV28 with TRBJ2-5; 12 bases fit TRBD1. J was trimmed by 5 bases and V by 2 bases; bases with no gene match: 15. The CDR3 contains 19 residues. Per the germline V gene, CDR1 is MDHEN and CDR2 is SYDVKM. The CDR3 reads CASSLRLYPGQGARETQYF. CDR3 DNA: TGTGCCAGCAGTTTACGCTTGTATCCGGGACAGGGGGCGAGGGAGACCCAGTACTTC. Combining the CDR3 with reference TRBV28 and TRBJ2-5 gives the whole variable domain DVKVTQSSRYLVKRTGEKVFLECVQDMDHENMFWYRQDPGLGLRLIYFSYDVKMKEKGDIPEGYSVSREKKERFSLILESASTNQTSMYLCASSLRLYPGQGARETQYFGPGTRLLVL.

The chain has TRBV5-4 and TRBJ2-7; 11 bases are a match to TRBD2. The germline gives CDR1 SGHNT, CDR2 YYREEE (reference sequence). There are 16 residues in the CDR3. The trim removed 4 bases at V and 4 bases at J, leaving 10 bases unmatched. CDR3 amino acids: CASSPTSGSPQYEQYF. The CDR3 bases are TGTGCCAGCAGCCCTACTAGCGGGAGTCCCCAATACGAGCAGTACTTC.

The chain is built from TRBV28 and TRBJ1-3; TRBD1 matches at 8 bases. The junction had 4 bases not matched to a gene; V was cut back by 5 bases and J by 7 bases. The CDR3 extends over 13 amino acids. The V gene's germline CDR1 is MDHEN and CDR2 SYDVKM. CDR3: CASSGQGSNTIYF. The CDR3 region has the DNA TGTGCCAGCAGTGGACAGGGCTCGAACACCATATATTTT. Filled out from reference TRBV28 and TRBJ1-3, the complete variable domain reads DVKVTQSSRYLVKRTGEKVFLECVQDMDHENMFWYRQDPGLGLRLIYFSYDVKMKEKGDIPEGYSVSREKKERFSLILESASTNQTSMYLCASSGQGSNTIYFGEGSWLTVV.

This clone occurred once. The chain employs TRBV28 and TRBJ1-1; the match to TRBD1 covers 8 bases. Germline CDR1 MDHEN, CDR2 SYDVKM. This CDR3 has 14 residues. The ends lost 6 bases at V and 3 bases at J; junction bases unmatched: 6. The CDR3 bases are TGTGCCAGCAGCCCCGCGGACAGGGACACTGAAGCTTTCTTT. Translation: CASSPADRDTEAFF.

The chain combines TRBV3-1 (or the pseudogene TRBV3-2) with TRBJ1-1, with a weak D call TRBD1 (5 bases). Germline CDR1 and CDR2: LGHDT and YNNKEL (reference sequence). Trimming removed 7 bases from V and 5 bases from J, with 20 bases in between. The length of the CDR3 is 15 residues. CDR3 in amino acids: CASKTLGGVVTEAFF. DNA of the CDR3: TGTGCCAGCAAGACCCTCGGGGGGGTAGTGACTGAAGCTTTCTTT.

About this clone: The CDR3 does not close with the conserved phenylalanine or tryptophan, likely indicating a read error. The DNA is left out, because the CDR3 cannot be placed on it with certainty; the CDR3 is given as TCRdb lists it. The CDR3 loop reads CAISESDYKVWI. V usage is TRBV10-3 and J usage is TRBJ2-2; the table's D gene call, TRBD2, was not cross checked with the DNA. CDR1 and CDR2 from the germline V gene are ENHRY and SYGVKD. Both ends counted, the CDR3 spans 12 residues.

V is TRBV2 and J is TRBJ2-3, with D maybe TRBD1 (5 bases). The CDR3 covers 13 residues. Germline CDR1 and CDR2: SNHLY and FYNNEI. V shed 8 bases and J shed 6 bases, with 15 bases lying between them. DNA for the CDR3: TGTGCCAGCGGGGCAGGTCCCAGGGATACGCAGTATTTT. It codes for CASGAGPRDTQYF.

As for this clone: This CDR3 is also generated by other DNA sequences in the sample. J is TRBJ1-1 and V is TRBV5-1; D might be TRBD1 (6 bases). The CDR3 contains 14 residues. Germline values: CDR1 SGHRS, CDR2 YFSETQ. Trimming cost V 1 base and J 2 bases, with 9 bases left between them. In DNA form, the CDR3 reads TGCGCCAGCAGCTTGCAGGGGCCTAACACTGAAGCTTTCTTT. It is translated as CASSLQGPNTEAFF. The complete variable domain, with remaining parts taken from reference TRBV5-1 and TRBJ1-1, reads KAGVTQTPRYLIKTRGQQVTLSCSPISGHRSVSWYQQTPGQGLQFLFEYFSETQRNKGNFPGRFSGRQFSNSRSEMNVSTLELGDSALYLCASSLQGPNTEAFFGQGTRLTVV.

J is TRBJ1-1 and V is TRBV2; D perhaps matches TRBD1 (5 bases). Per germline, CDR1 SNHLY and CDR2 FYNNEI. The germline V and J ends were trimmed by 7 bases and 3 bases, with 18 bases remaining between them. CDR3 length equals 15 residues. The CDR3, as DNA: TGTGCCAGCATCGACGGGGCTAGCGGATACACTGAAGCTTTCTTT. The encoded protein is CASIDGASGYTEAFF.

The chain uses TRBV5-1 and TRBJ2-2, with TRBD2 matching 12 bases. V gave up 0 bases and J gave up 5 bases; unmatched junction bases: 2. Germline CDR1 is SGHRS and CDR2 is YFSETQ. The length of the CDR3 is 16 residues. CDR3 sequence (DNA): TGCGCCAGCAGCTTGGCGCTAGCGGGAGGGACCGGGGAGCTGTTTTTT. Its protein is CASSLALAGGTGELFF.

This chain connects TRBV11-2 to TRBJ2-3, with 7 bases that match TRBD1. The CDR3 length is 14 residues. Germline V gene lookup returns CDR1 SGHAT and CDR2 FQNNGV. After removal of 3 bases from V and 5 bases from J, the junction contained 5 bases not matched to a gene. This CDR3 reads CASSLVGGLDTQYF. CDR3 DNA: TGTGCCAGCAGCTTGGTAGGGGGCCTAGATACGCAGTATTTT. Drawing the rest from reference TRBV11-2 and TRBJ2-3, the complete variable domain is EAGVAQSPRYKIIEKRQSVAFWCNPISGHATLYWYQQILGQGPKLLIQFQNNGVVDDSQLPKDRFSAERLKGVDSTLKIQPAKLEDSAVYLCASSLVGGLDTQYFGPGTRLTVL.

The V call is TRBV29-1, the J call TRBJ1-1, with a possible D match to TRBD1 (5 bases). The V gene's germline CDR1 is SQVTM and CDR2 ANQGSEA. The length of the CDR3 is 13 residues. Trimming cost V 3 bases and J 8 bases, with 16 bases left between them. CDR3 sequence: CSVDKRLRGEAFF. The CDR3 nucleotides are TGCAGCGTTGACAAAAGGCTGCGGGGGGAAGCTTTCTTT.

This clone was recorded a few times. This chain uses TRBV28 with TRBJ1-1; 7 nucleotides agree with TRBD1. Unmatched junction bases numbered 10, after V lost 10 bases and J lost 5 bases. CDR3 length: 13 residues. The V gene's germline CDR1 is MDHEN and CDR2 SYDVKM. The CDR3 DNA sequence: TGTGCCACCTCGACAGGGATATCGACTGAAGCTTTCTTT. Translated, it gives CATSTGISTEAFF.

This clone was counted a few times. The chain is built from TRBV7-9 and TRBJ1-4, with no clear D. This CDR3 is built from 11 residues. V shed 7 bases and J shed 10 bases, with 10 bases lying between them. Germline CDR1 is SEHNR and CDR2 is FQNEAQ (reference sequence). CDR3 sequence: CASTEGGKLFF. In nucleotides, the CDR3 is TGTGCCAGCACGGAGGGAGGAAAACTGTTTTTT. The entire variable domain, with the rest obtained from reference TRBV7-9 and TRBJ1-4, is as follows: DTGVSQNPRHKITKRGQNVTFRCDPISEHNRLYWYRQTLGQGPEFLTYFQNEAQLEKSRLLSDRFSAERPKGSFSTLEIQRTEQGDSAMYLCASTEGGKLFFGSGTQLSVL.

Only one count was recorded for this clone. This chain joins TRBV28 and TRBJ1-2; D is possibly TRBD1 (5 bases). The V gene's germline CDR1 is MDHEN and CDR2 SYDVKM. V was clipped by 11 bases and J by 0 bases, with 16 bases between them. CDR3 length: 14 residues. The DNA of the CDR3 is TGTGCCGCGATCGGGGGAAGCTCTAACTATGGCTACACCTTC. Its translation: CAAIGGSSNYGYTF.

The chain joins TRBV28 to TRBJ2-1; tentative D call: TRBD1 (5 bases). The germline V gene has CDR1 MDHEN and CDR2 SYDVKM. The CDR3 spans 14 residues. V was trimmed by 8 bases and J by 2 bases, leaving 13 bases between them. The CDR3 protein is CASVLGLAYNEQFF. CDR3 nucleotides: TGTGCCAGCGTCCTGGGGCTAGCCTACAATGAGCAGTTCTTC.

The chain uses TRBV9 and TRBJ1-4, with 9 bases identical to TRBD1. The CDR3 contains 15 residues. Germline CDR1 is SGDLS and CDR2 is YYNGEE. After removal of 3 bases from V and 8 bases from J, the junction contained 8 bases not matched to a gene. The CDR3 DNA reads TGTGCCAGCAGCGCCCCGGGACAGGGTGGAGAAAAACTGTTTTTT. Translation: CASSAPGQGGEKLFF.

In this sample, this clone turned up once. The chain combines TRBV5-1 with TRBJ1-2; weak D call: TRBD1 (6 bases). In germline, CDR1 is SGHRS, CDR2 YFSETQ. The CDR3 covers 14 residues. Deletions cut 0 bases from V and 5 bases from J, with 11 bases between. CDR3 coding DNA: TGCGCCAGCAGCTTGGTAGGGGGAAAATATGGCTACACCTTC. This sequence encodes CASSLVGGKYGYTF.

Ten or more counts support this clone. The gene calls are TRBV7-9 and TRBJ1-2, with a weak D call TRBD1 (5 bases). V lost 0 bases, J lost 4 bases, and 15 bases lay in between. The CDR3 covers 16 residues. The V gene's germline CDR1 is SEHNR and CDR2 FQNEAQ (reference sequence). In DNA, the CDR3 is TGTGCCAGCAGCTTAGCGATGGGGCCAGGGCCCTATGGCTACACCTTC. This encodes CASSLAMGPGPYGYTF.

This clone was observed a few times. This chain connects TRBV18 to TRBJ1-5, with D tentatively TRBD1 (6 bases). The V gene's germline CDR1 is KGHSH and CDR2 LQKENI. V was pared by 5 bases and J by 3 bases, with 11 bases between. There are 14 residues in the CDR3. CDR3 protein: CASSADRNNQPQHF. The CDR3 DNA is TGTGCCAGCTCAGCGGACAGAAACAATCAGCCCCAGCATTTT. The variable domain in full, with the rest retrieved from reference TRBV18 and TRBJ1-5, is NAGVMQNPRHLVRRRGQEARLRCSPMKGHSHVYWYRQLPEEGLKFMVYLQKENIIDESGMPKERFSAEFPKEGPSILRIQQVVRGDSAAYFCASSADRNNQPQHFGDGTRLSIL.

The DNA of the CDR3 is TGTGCCAGCTCACAGGGGCAGGTGAACACTGAAGCTTTCTTT. Residues: CASSQGQVNTEAFF. The chain carries TRBV18 and TRBJ1-1; TRBD1 might be the D (5 bases). CDR1 and CDR2 from the germline V gene are KGHSH and LQKENI. CDR3 length: 14 amino acids. V lost 4 bases, J lost 0 bases, and 9 bases lay in between.

The chain couples TRBV11-2 to TRBJ2-7; 10 bases line up with TRBD1. V lost 5 bases, J lost 2 bases, and 9 bases stayed unmatched. The CDR3 length is 16 residues. Germline CDR1 reads SGHAT; CDR2 reads FQNNGV. The CDR3 coding sequence is TGTGCCAGCAGCCCCGAACGGACAGGGGGAACCTACGAGCAGTACTTC. This encodes CASSPERTGGTYEQYF.

V and J are TRBV19 and TRBJ2-1, with 9 bases that match TRBD2. From germline, CDR1 is LNHDA and CDR2 SQIVND (reference sequence). The CDR3 totals 17 residues. The V segment lost 5 bases and the J segment 3 bases; nucleotides outside the gene matches: 11. The CDR3, as DNA: TGTGCCAGTAGTCCTCTAGCGGGAACTCAAATCTACAATGAGCAGTTCTTC. Protein product: CASSPLAGTQIYNEQFF.